This T cell receptor (beta chain) was sequenced during a study of blood T cell repertoires in COVID-19. Those enrolled in Seattle joined during active infection and were followed longitudinally afterward. Clones were sequenced by immunoSEQ multiplex PCR, and TCRdb holds only the in-frame ones, with some missing. The sample consists of 270,000 or so clones, roughly 83% of them appearing once. V lost 1 base, J lost 4 bases, and 9 bases lay in between. The germline gives CDR1 SEHNR, CDR2 FQNEAQ (reference sequence). This CDR3 contains 14 residues. Source material: peripheral blood. The rearrangement links TRBV7-9 to TRBJ2-3; D unresolved. This clonotype originated in a human donor with COVID-19, enrolled during active disease. The donor label of this sample is uncertain. CDR3 coding DNA: TGTGCCAGCAGCTTAGTTGGTAGCCCAGATACGCAGTATTTT. Protein product: CASSLVGSPDTQYF.